This entry is about one T cell receptor beta chain. Germline V gene lookup returns CDR1 MNHEY and CDR2 SVGEGT. Unmatched junction bases numbered 6, after V lost 0 bases and J lost 5 bases. The CDR3 runs to 16 residues. The sample comes from a study of blood T cell repertoires in COVID-19. Across the study: Sample material is recorded as cDNA or gDNA derived from T cells, B-cell-depleted T cells, or PBMCs.

The data were produced by immunoSEQ multiplex PCR, yet TCRdb's version contains in-frame clones alone and is incomplete. The table has roughly 50,000 clones, roughly 87% seen once; the top ten hold around 9.6%. Material: peripheral blood. This chain connects TRBV6-2 or TRBV6-3 to TRBJ2-3; TRBD2 matches at 9 bases. The TCR sequence derives from a human donor in a cohort sampled during active COVID-19. DNA for the CDR3: TGTGCCAGCAGTTACTCTCCTAGCGGGAATCTAGATACGCAGTATTTT. Protein: CASSYSPSGNLDTQYF.